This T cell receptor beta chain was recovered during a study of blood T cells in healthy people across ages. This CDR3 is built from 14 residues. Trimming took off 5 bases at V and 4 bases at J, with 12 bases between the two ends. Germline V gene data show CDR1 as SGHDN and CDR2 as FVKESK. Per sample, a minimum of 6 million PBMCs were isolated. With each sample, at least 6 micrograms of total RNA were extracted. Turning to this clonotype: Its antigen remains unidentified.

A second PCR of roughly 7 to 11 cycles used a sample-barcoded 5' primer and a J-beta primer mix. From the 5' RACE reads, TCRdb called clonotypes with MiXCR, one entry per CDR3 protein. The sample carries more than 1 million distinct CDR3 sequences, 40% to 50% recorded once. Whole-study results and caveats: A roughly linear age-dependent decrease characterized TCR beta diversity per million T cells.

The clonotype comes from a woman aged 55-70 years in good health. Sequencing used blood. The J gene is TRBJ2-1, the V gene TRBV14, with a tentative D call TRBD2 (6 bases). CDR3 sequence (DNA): TGTGCCAGCAGCATCGATGGGGGGTACAATGAGCAGTTCTTC. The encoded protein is CASSIDGGYNEQFF. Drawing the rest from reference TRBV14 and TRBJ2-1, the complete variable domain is EAGVTQFPSHSVIEKGQTVTLRCDPISGHDNLYWYRRVMGKEIKFLLHFVKESKQDESGMPNNRFLAERTGGTYSTLKVQPAELEDSGVYFCASSIDGGYNEQFFGPGTRLTVL.